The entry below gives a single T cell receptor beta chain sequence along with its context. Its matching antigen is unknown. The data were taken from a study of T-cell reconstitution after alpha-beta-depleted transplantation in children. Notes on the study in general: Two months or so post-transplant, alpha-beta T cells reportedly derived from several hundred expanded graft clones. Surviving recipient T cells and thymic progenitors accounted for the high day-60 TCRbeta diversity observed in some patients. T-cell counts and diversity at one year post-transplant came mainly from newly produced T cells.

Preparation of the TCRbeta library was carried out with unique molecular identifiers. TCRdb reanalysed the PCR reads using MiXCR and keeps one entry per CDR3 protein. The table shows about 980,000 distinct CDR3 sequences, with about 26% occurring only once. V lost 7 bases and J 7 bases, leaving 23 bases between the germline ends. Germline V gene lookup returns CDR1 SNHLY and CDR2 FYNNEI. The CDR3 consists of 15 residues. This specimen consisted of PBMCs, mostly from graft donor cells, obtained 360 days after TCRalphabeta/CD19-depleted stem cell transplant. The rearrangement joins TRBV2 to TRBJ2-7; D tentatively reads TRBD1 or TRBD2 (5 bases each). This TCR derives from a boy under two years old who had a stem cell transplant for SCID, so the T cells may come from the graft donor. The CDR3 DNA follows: TGTGCCAGCATCGCTCGGCCAGCGGAGTCAGGGGAGCAGTACTTC. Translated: CASIARPAESGEQYF.